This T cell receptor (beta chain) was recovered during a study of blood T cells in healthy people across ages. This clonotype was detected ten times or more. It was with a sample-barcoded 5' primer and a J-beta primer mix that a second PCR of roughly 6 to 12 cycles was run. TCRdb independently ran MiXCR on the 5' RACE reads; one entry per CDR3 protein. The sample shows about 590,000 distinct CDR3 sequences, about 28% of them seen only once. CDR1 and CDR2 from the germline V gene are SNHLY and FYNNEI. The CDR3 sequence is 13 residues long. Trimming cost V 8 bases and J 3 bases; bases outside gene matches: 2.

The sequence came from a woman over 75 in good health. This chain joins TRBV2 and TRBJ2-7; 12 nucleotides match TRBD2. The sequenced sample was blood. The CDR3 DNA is TGTGCCAGCCGGACTAGCGGGGTCTACGAGCAGTACTTC. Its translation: CASRTSGVYEQYF.